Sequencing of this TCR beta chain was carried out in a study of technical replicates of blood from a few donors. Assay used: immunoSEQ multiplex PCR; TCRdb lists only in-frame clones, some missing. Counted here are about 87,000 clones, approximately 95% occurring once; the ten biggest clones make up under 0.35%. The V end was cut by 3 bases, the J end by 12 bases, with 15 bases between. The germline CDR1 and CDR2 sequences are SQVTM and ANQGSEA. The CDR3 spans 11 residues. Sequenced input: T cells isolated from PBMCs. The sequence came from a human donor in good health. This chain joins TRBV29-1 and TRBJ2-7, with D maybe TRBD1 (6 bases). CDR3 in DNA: TGCAGCGTTGATGGCAGGGGAAGCTTGTACTTC. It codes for CSVDGRGSLYF.